These 7 T cell receptor beta chains were all obtained from the same sample, sequenced in a study of blood T cell repertoires in COVID-19. Here immunoSEQ multiplex PCR was the method, and the copy in TCRdb shows in-frame clones only, minus some. The sample contains tens of thousands of clones, over 90% of which appear only once. Sample: peripheral blood. The receptors shown here come from a man over 45 with acute or convalescent COVID-19.

This clone was seen just once. The chain joins TRBV4-3 to TRBJ2-1, with D unresolved. This CDR3 has 15 residues. V was shortened by 4 bases and J by 0 bases, with 10 bases between the two germline ends. Germline values: CDR1 LGHNA, CDR2 YSLEER. As DNA, the CDR3 is TGCGCCAGCAGCCGCATTAAGAGCTCCTACAATGAGCAGTTCTTC. It specifies CASSRIKSSYNEQFF.

The V gene is TRBV11-2, the J gene TRBJ2-5, with 10 nucleotides matching TRBD2. Losses at the gene ends were 2 bases for V and 5 bases for J; bases not matched to a gene: 14. The CDR3 has 18 amino acids. Germline V lookup: CDR1 SGHAT, CDR2 FQNNGV. The CDR3 spells CASSLPTNILAGSETQYF. The CDR3 DNA sequence: TGTGCCAGCAGCTTACCCACAAATATACTAGCGGGAAGTGAGACCCAGTACTTC.

The chain employs TRBV7-9 and TRBJ2-1, with TRBD2 matching 10 bases. The CDR3 is 15 amino acids. Germline values: CDR1 SEHNR, CDR2 FQNEAQ (reference sequence). The V gene end was trimmed by 1 base and the J gene end by 9 bases; junction bases not matched to a gene: 6. The CDR3 DNA reads TGTGCCAGCAGCTTAGGCCTAGCGGGAGATGGTGAGCAGTTCTTC. Translating gives CASSLGLAGDGEQFF.

The V gene is TRBV3-1 (or the pseudogene TRBV3-2), the J gene TRBJ1-5, with D possibly matching TRBD1 (5 bases). The V gene's germline CDR1 is LGHDT and CDR2 YNNKEL (reference sequence). This CDR3 is 17 amino acids long. V was shortened by 0 bases and J by 9 bases, with 21 bases between the two germline ends. Written as DNA, the CDR3 is TGTGCCAGCAGCCAAGACCCCCCACAGGCTCGCGGGGGGCCCCAGCATTTT. It yields the protein CASSQDPPQARGGPQHF.

The chain uses TRBV10-1 and TRBJ2-3; no reliable D call. The V gene lost 3 bases and the J gene lost 2 bases, with 9 bases spanning the gap. The CDR3 totals 14 residues. Germline V gives CDR1 WNHNN, CDR2 SYGVQD (reference sequence). CDR3: CASSDPFLTDTQYF. The CDR3 DNA reads as TGCGCCAGCAGTGACCCCTTCCTCACAGATACGCAGTATTTT.

The rearrangement joins TRBV4-2 to TRBJ2-2, with 10 bases aligning to TRBD2. The V gene's germline CDR1 is LGHNA and CDR2 YNFKEQ. The length of the CDR3 is 21 residues. V shed 4 bases and J 2 bases; nucleotides not matched to a gene: 19. The CDR3 reads CASSPKRGTRLAGANTGELFF. CDR3 nucleotide sequence: TGTGCCAGCAGCCCAAAGAGGGGGACCCGGCTAGCGGGAGCAAACACCGGGGAGCTGTTTTTT.

The chain has TRBV5-8 and TRBJ2-4; D is unresolved. This CDR3 contains 13 residues. With 0 bases removed from V and 15 bases from J, the gap between germline ends came to 16 bases. CDR1 SGHTS and CDR2 YDEGEE come from the germline V gene. In DNA, the CDR3 is TGTGCCAGCAGCTTGGTTCCGGGTGGTGTTTGGTACTTC. As protein: CASSLVPGGVWYF.